One and the same sample provided the 15 T cell receptor beta chains below, sequenced in a study of radiotherapy plus CTLA-4 blockade in lung cancer. Generated by immunoSEQ multiplex PCR, the TCRdb table keeps only in-frame clones and is missing some. The table includes about 73,000 clones, more than 75% detected once. Sequences were derived from peripheral blood, sampled from a patient treated with radiotherapy plus ipilimumab. These receptors originate from a human donor with non-small cell lung cancer that progressed on radiotherapy plus ipilimumab.

The chain is built from TRBV28 and TRBJ2-7; 9 bases line up with TRBD1. CDR1 is MDHEN and CDR2 is SYDVKM in the germline V gene. There are 16 residues in the CDR3. V was clipped by 3 bases and J by 4 bases; unmatched bases: 10. As DNA, the CDR3 is TGTGCCAGCAGTTTGAATTCCCGGGACAGGGTATACGAGCAGTACGTC. This translates into CASSLNSRDRVYEQYV.

The chain joins TRBV6-5 to TRBJ1-1; D not resolved. This CDR3 has 14 amino acids. Per germline, CDR1 MNHEY and CDR2 SVGAGI. The germline V and J ends were trimmed by 5 bases and 4 bases, with 14 bases remaining between them. The CDR3 sequence: CASSESSSGTEAFF. In nucleotides, the CDR3 is TGTGCCAGCAGTGAAAGTTCTAGCGGCACTGAAGCTTTCTTT.

The chain carries TRBV15 and TRBJ1-5; 7 bases line up with TRBD1. The CDR3 is 14 residues long. V shed 4 bases, J shed 6 bases, and the junction held 6 bases outside the gene matches. Germline CDR1 LNHNV, CDR2 YYDKDF (reference sequence). CDR3 coding DNA: TGTGCCACCAGCATCGACAGGGTTGGTCAGCCCCAGCATTTT. Translated, it gives CATSIDRVGQPQHF.

This clone was recorded once. The chain recombines TRBV14 with TRBJ2-1, with 7 bases identical to TRBD2. The germline gives CDR1 SGHDN, CDR2 FVKESK. V trimming: 1 base; J trimming: 10 bases; junction bases outside the gene matches: 4. There are 13 residues in the CDR3. CDR3 sequence: CASSQVGAGEQFF. DNA for the CDR3: TGTGCCAGCAGCCAAGTAGGAGCGGGAGAGCAGTTCTTC. The variable domain in full, with the rest retrieved from reference TRBV14 and TRBJ2-1, is EAGVTQFPSHSVIEKGQTVTLRCDPISGHDNLYWYRRVMGKEIKFLLHFVKESKQDESGMPNNRFLAERTGGTYSTLKVQPAELEDSGVYFCASSQVGAGEQFFGPGTRLTVL.

The chain is built from TRBV5-6 and TRBJ1-1; TRBD1 matches 8 bases. The CDR3 sequence is 19 residues long. The V segment lost 4 bases and the J segment 0 bases; nucleotides outside the gene matches: 17. Germline CDR1 is SGHDT and CDR2 is YYEEEE. The CDR3 DNA follows: TGTGCCAGCAGCGGAAGCTCCGGGGACAGGACCCTAATGAACACTGAAGCTTTCTTT. It yields the protein CASSGSSGDRTLMNTEAFF.

The chain is built from TRBV4-1 and TRBJ1-2, with 11 positions matching TRBD1. The germline CDR1 and CDR2 sequences are MGHRA and YSYEKL. The CDR3 covers 16 residues. V gave up 1 base and J gave up 8 bases; unmatched junction bases: 9. The CDR3 here is CASSQVSRDRGGGYTF. The CDR3 nucleotides read TGCGCCAGCAGCCAAGTATCCCGGGACAGGGGGGGCGGCTACACCTTC.

In its sample, this clone was seen a few times. The chain is built from TRBV2 and TRBJ2-2; TRBD1 might be the D (5 bases). The CDR3 length is 14 residues. CDR1 is SNHLY and CDR2 is FYNNEI in the germline V gene. V was pared by 6 bases and J by 5 bases, with 13 bases between. The CDR3 loop is CASRVGHSTGELFF. The CDR3 bases are TGTGCCAGCAGGGTTGGACACTCAACCGGGGAGCTGTTTTTT.

CDR3 coding DNA: TGTGCCAGCAGTGACCCCACTAGCGGGAGTGACGAGCAGTACGTC. Translating it yields CASSDPTSGSDEQYV. V is TRBV6-4 and J is TRBJ2-7; 11 bases are shared with TRBD2. The ends lost 2 bases at V and 5 bases at J; junction bases unmatched: 5. Per the germline V gene, CDR1 is MRHNA and CDR2 is SNTAGT. This CDR3 spans 15 amino acids.

J is TRBJ2-1 and V is TRBV6-1, with TRBD1 matching over 10 bases. The CDR3 has 14 amino acids. Germline values: CDR1 MNHNS, CDR2 SASEGT. After removal of 6 bases from V and 3 bases from J, the junction contained 2 bases not matched to a gene. DNA for the CDR3: TGTGCCAGCAGGGACAGGGGGAGCTACAATGAGCAGTTCTTC. It yields the protein CASRDRGSYNEQFF.

The chain employs TRBV28 and TRBJ2-1, with D possibly matching TRBD2 (6 bases). Germline loops: CDR1 MDHEN, CDR2 SYDVKM. The V end lost 6 bases, the J end lost 0 bases, and 12 bases lay between the germline ends. The CDR3 sequence is 15 residues long. In nucleotides, the CDR3 is TGTGCCAGCAGACCGTACGGGAGCTCCTACAATGAGCAGTTCTTC. This encodes CASRPYGSSYNEQFF.

In DNA form, the CDR3 reads TGTGCCAGTAGTCCCGGGACAGGCGGTTACGAGCAGTACTTC. It yields the protein CASSPGTGGYEQYF. The rearrangement uses TRBV19 and TRBJ2-7; 8 bases map to TRBD1. Germline loops: CDR1 LNHDA, CDR2 SQIVND (reference sequence). V lost 5 bases and J lost 4; bases outside the gene matches: 7. The CDR3 length is 14 residues.

The chain combines TRBV2 with TRBJ2-1; D possibly corresponds to TRBD1 (6 bases). Germline-derived CDR1 and CDR2 are SNHLY and FYNNEI. V was shortened by 6 bases and J by 5 bases, with 11 bases between the two germline ends. This CDR3 contains 13 residues. The CDR3 bases are TGTGCCAGCAGCCTCAGGGGTAACAATGAGCAGTTCTTC. Amino acids: CASSLRGNNEQFF.

This chain uses TRBV11-2 with TRBJ1-3; unclear D gene. The CDR3 runs 13 residues. The V end was cut by 1 base, the J end by 4 bases, with 5 bases between. The germline gives CDR1 SGHAT, CDR2 FQNNGV. This chain's CDR3 is CASSLGYGNTIYF. As DNA, the CDR3 is TGTGCCAGCAGCTTAGGTTACGGAAACACCATATATTTT.

The chain is built from TRBV2 and TRBJ2-3, with 14 bases lining up with TRBD2. Unmatched junction bases numbered 7, after V lost 2 bases and J lost 6 bases. This CDR3 spans 17 amino acids. Looked up from germline, CDR1 is SNHLY and CDR2 is FYNNEI. For the CDR3, the DNA is TGTGCCAGCAGTGAAAAGGGACTAGCGGGAGTGTCCGATACGCAGTATTTT. It yields the protein CASSEKGLAGVSDTQYF.

The chain employs TRBV6-6 and TRBJ2-2, with unresolved D. Germline V gene sequence: CDR1 MNHNY, CDR2 SVGAGI (reference sequence). Trimming took off 6 bases at V and 2 bases at J, with 10 bases between the two ends. The CDR3 spans 14 residues. CDR3 coding DNA: TGTGCCAGCAGAGAGGATAGTAACACCGGGGAGCTGTTTTTT. Residues: CASREDSNTGELFF.